These 30 T cell receptor beta chains share one sample of origin, sequenced in a study of T cells after yellow fever vaccination. TCRdb fed the 5' RACE reads into MiXCR, producing one record per CDR3 protein. This table has approximately 550,000 distinct CDR3 sequences, approximately 21% appearing once. The starting material was PBMCs, obtained 15 days after the yellow fever booster vaccination. The receptor source for this set is a man in his thirties or forties who received the YFV17D yellow fever vaccine.

The chain employs TRBV6-4 and TRBJ2-1; the D call may be TRBD1 or TRBD2 (5 bases each). The CDR3 spans 12 residues. Trimming pared 8 bases from V and 6 bases from J, leaving 11 bases between. CDR1 MRHNA and CDR2 SNTAGT come from the germline V gene. This CDR3 reads CASRGRINEQFF. The CDR3 nucleotides read TGTGCCAGCCGGGGACGGATCAATGAGCAGTTCTTC.

The chain's CDR3 is CASREAGGTNEQYF. CDR3 nucleotide sequence: TGTGCCAGCAGGGAGGCGGGAGGAACAAACGAGCAGTACTTC. The rearrangement uses TRBV12-3 or TRBV12-4 and TRBJ2-7; TRBD2 matches at 8 bases. The CDR3 consists of 14 residues. The J segment lost 5 bases and the V segment lost 6 bases, leaving 9 bases of the junction unmatched.

This chain links TRBV6-1 with TRBJ1-3; D not resolved. The CDR3 loop spans 13 amino acids. Germline V gives CDR1 MNHNS, CDR2 SASEGT. V lost 2 bases and J lost 7, with 9 bases in between. CDR3 in DNA: TGTGCCAGCAGTGAACCCGCGGGGAACACCATATATTTT. Its protein is CASSEPAGNTIYF.

Only a few counts were recorded for this clonotype. The rearrangement joins TRBV19 to TRBJ1-1; D is unclear. Trimming removed 3 bases at V and 1 base at J, with 6 bases between. This CDR3 is 13 amino acids long. The germline V gene has CDR1 LNHDA and CDR2 SQIVND (reference sequence). CDR3 in amino acids: CASSMTKNTEAFF. CDR3 DNA sequence: TGTGCCAGTAGTATGACAAAGAACACTGAAGCTTTCTTT.

The chain joins TRBV4-3 to TRBJ2-7; TRBD2 matches 11 bases. This CDR3 region has 14 residues. Losses at the gene ends were 1 base for V and 4 bases for J; bases not matched to a gene: 0. Germline V CDR1 and CDR2: LGHNA, YSLEER. The CDR3 DNA sequence: TGCGCCAGCAGCCAAGTAGCGGGAGGGTACGAGCAGTACTTC. The encoded protein is CASSQVAGGYEQYF.

This clonotype showed up just a few times. CDR3 DNA: TGTGCCAGCAGACTGGGGGGGTTTCAGACCCAGTACTTC. Its protein is CASRLGGFQTQYF. This rearrangement joins TRBV12-3 or TRBV12-4 to TRBJ2-5; TRBD2 matches at 7 bases. The CDR3 extends over 13 amino acids. V dropped 6 bases and J dropped 6; count of bases not matched to a gene: 7.

J is TRBJ2-7 and V is TRBV5-1; D is uncertain. From germline, CDR1 is SGHRS and CDR2 YFSETQ. The CDR3 extends over 15 amino acids. Deletions cut 0 bases from V and 3 bases from J, with 13 bases between. Written as DNA, the CDR3 is TGCGCCAGCAGCTTGGACCCCGTTGTCGACTACGAGCAGTACTTC. Translated, it gives CASSLDPVVDYEQYF.

The chain recombines TRBV7-2 with TRBJ2-7, with D possibly being TRBD2 (7 bases). Germline CDR1 reads SGHTA; CDR2 reads FQGNSA. There are 14 residues in the CDR3. V lost 4 bases and J 7 bases, leaving 17 bases between the germline ends. Here the CDR3 reads CASSSGAGVREQYF. The CDR3 DNA sequence: TGTGCCAGCAGCTCAGGGGCGGGAGTGCGGGAGCAGTACTTC.

This clonotype came up a few times. The rearrangement uses TRBV20-1 and TRBJ2-1, with D maybe TRBD2 (5 bases). This CDR3 contains 14 residues. V lost 4 bases to trimming and J lost 0 bases, with 10 bases between them. CDR1 and CDR2 from the germline V gene are DFQATT and SNEGSKA (reference sequence). DNA for the CDR3: TGCAGTGCTAAGCGGAGAAACTCCTACAATGAGCAGTTCTTC. Its protein is CSAKRRNSYNEQFF.

This clonotype is a singleton in its sample. An end of the junction does not agree with germline; a read error may underlie this. V gene TRBV9 combines with J gene TRBJ2-5; a weak D match, TRBD2 (6 bases). From germline, CDR1 is SGDLS and CDR2 YYNGEE. CDR3 length: 15 amino acids. The CDR3 DNA reads TGTGCCAGCAGCGTAGGTAGCGGCTACCAAGAGACCCTGTACTTC. Amino acid sequence: CASSVGSGYQETLYF.

In this sample, this clonotype turned up a few times. V is TRBV9 and J is TRBJ2-3, with 11 bases matching TRBD2. The CDR3 has 16 amino acids. Germline V gene data show CDR1 as SGDLS and CDR2 as YYNGEE. V gave up 4 bases and J gave up 2 bases; unmatched junction bases: 6. CDR3 coding DNA: TGTGCCAGCAGCCCAGGGACTAGCGGAAACACAGATACGCAGTATTTT. It translates to CASSPGTSGNTDTQYF. The full variable domain, rest sourced from reference TRBV9 and TRBJ2-3, is DSGVTQTPKHLITATGQRVTLRCSPRSGDLSVYWYQQSLDQGLQFLIQYYNGEERAKGNILERFSAQQFPDLHSELNLSSLELGDSALYFCASSPGTSGNTDTQYFGPGTRLTVL.

The chain couples TRBV7-9 to TRBJ2-7; a possible D gene is TRBD2 (5 bases). Germline loops: CDR1 SEHNR, CDR2 FQNEAQ (reference sequence). The CDR3 sequence is 12 residues long. V was clipped by 3 bases and J by 5 bases, with 8 bases between them. CDR3 sequence (DNA): TGTGCCAGCAGCTTTCTACTAGACGAGCAGTACTTC. The encoded protein is CASSFLLDEQYF.

This clonotype was seen ten or more times. The genes are TRBV5-6 and TRBJ1-4; D not certain. This CDR3 is built from 11 residues. V was trimmed by 0 bases and J by 8 bases, leaving 2 bases between them. CDR1 SGHDT and CDR2 YYEEEE come from the germline V gene. This chain's CDR3 is CASSLGEKLFF. The CDR3 DNA is TGTGCCAGCAGCTTGGGGGAAAAACTGTTTTTT. Using reference TRBV5-6 and TRBJ1-4 for the parts outside the CDR3, the full variable domain is DAGVTQSPTHLIKTRGQQVTLRCSPKSGHDTVSWYQQALGQGPQFIFQYYEEEERQRGNFPDRFSGHQFPNYSSELNVNALLLGDSALYLCASSLGEKLFFGSGTQLSVL.

This clonotype was picked up a small number of times. The gene calls are TRBV7-9 and TRBJ1-2, with D possibly TRBD1 on 5 matching bases. Per the germline V gene, CDR1 is SEHNR and CDR2 is FQNEAQ (reference sequence). The CDR3 sequence is 14 residues long. Trimming removed 5 bases at V and 2 bases at J, with 12 bases between. The CDR3 DNA reads TGTGCCAGCAGCGACCGACAGCCGAACTATGGCTACACCTTC. It translates to CASSDRQPNYGYTF.

The rearrangement links TRBV6-2 or TRBV6-3 to TRBJ2-5; no reliable D call. V was pared by 2 bases and J by 3 bases, with 7 bases between. In germline, CDR1 is MNHEY, CDR2 SVGEGT. The CDR3 covers 13 residues. The CDR3 DNA sequence: TGTGCCAGCAGTTACGTGGGCAAAGAGACCCAGTACTTC. This encodes CASSYVGKETQYF.

V usage is TRBV7-2 and J usage is TRBJ2-2; tentative D call: TRBD2 (6 bases). V gave up 3 bases and J gave up 4 bases, with 18 bases separating them. The CDR3 has 17 residues. The germline CDR1 and CDR2 sequences are SGHTA and FQGNSA. CDR3 loop: CASSFPQGSGITGELFF. The CDR3 nucleotides read TGTGCCAGCAGCTTTCCCCAGGGTAGCGGCATCACCGGGGAGCTGTTTTTT.

This clonotype was picked up a small number of times. The chain joins TRBV29-1 to TRBJ2-1, with unresolved D. Germline assignment: CDR1 SQVTM and CDR2 ANQGSEA. The CDR3 is made up of 14 amino acids. Trimming took 6 bases from V and 0 from J, leaving 12 bases between them. Here the CDR3 reads CSVPFLSSYNEQFF. CDR3 bases: TGCAGCGTCCCATTTTTGAGCTCCTACAATGAGCAGTTCTTC.

The chain uses TRBV9 and TRBJ1-4; D is possibly TRBD1 (5 bases). Trimming took 0 bases from V and 8 from J, leaving 11 bases between them. The germline V gene has CDR1 SGDLS and CDR2 YYNGEE. The CDR3 spans 14 residues. CDR3 amino acids: CASSVVAGDEKLFF. CDR3 nucleotide sequence: TGTGCCAGCAGCGTAGTTGCCGGGGACGAAAAACTGTTTTTT.

The chain uses TRBV7-2 and TRBJ2-7; 7 positions agree with TRBD2. V was clipped by 5 bases and J by 5 bases; unmatched bases: 12. The CDR3 consists of 15 residues. Germline V gene lookup returns CDR1 SGHTA and CDR2 FQGNSA. CDR3 sequence (DNA): TGTGCCAGCAGCCCGATGCGCGGGAGTCGCCACGAGCAGTACTTC. This translates into CASSPMRGSRHEQYF. The whole variable domain, filled in from reference TRBV7-2 and TRBJ2-7, reads GAGVSQSPSNKVTEKGKDVELRCDPISGHTALYWYRQSLGQGLEFLIYFQGNSAPDKSGLPSDRFSAERTGGSVSTLTIQRTQQEDSAVYLCASSPMRGSRHEQYFGPGTRLTVT.

The rearrangement joins TRBV28 to TRBJ2-7; TRBD1 aligns across 10 bases. The CDR3 totals 15 residues. Unmatched junction bases numbered 9, after V lost 7 bases and J lost 3 bases. Germline CDR1 is MDHEN and CDR2 is SYDVKM. The CDR3 DNA follows: TGTGCCAGCACCGTAACCGGGACAGGGGACTACGAGCAGTACTTC. Residues: CASTVTGTGDYEQYF.

This clonotype was observed a few times. This chain links TRBV6-2 or TRBV6-3 with TRBJ1-5, with D hard to call. The CDR3 consists of 12 residues. From germline, CDR1 is MNHEY and CDR2 SVGEGT. V dropped 3 bases and J dropped 4 bases, with 4 bases sitting between them. The CDR3 here is CASSYWNQPQHF. The CDR3 DNA reads TGTGCCAGCAGTTATTGGAATCAGCCCCAGCATTTT.

V is TRBV7-8 and J is TRBJ2-1, with D uncertain. V was pared by 4 bases and J by 0 bases, with 7 bases between. The germline V gene has CDR1 SGHVS and CDR2 FQNEAQ. CDR3 length: 14 residues. The CDR3 is CASSYRSSYNEQFF. As DNA, the CDR3 is TGTGCCAGCAGCTATCGGAGCTCCTACAATGAGCAGTTCTTC. The full variable domain, in which reference TRBV7-8 and TRBJ2-1 provide the parts outside the CDR3, is GAGVSQSPRYKVAKRGQDVALRCDPISGHVSLFWYQQALGQGPEFLTYFQNEAQLDKSGLPSDRFFAERPEGSVSTLKIQRTQQEDSAVYLCASSYRSSYNEQFFGPGTRLTVL.

This clonotype was detected a few times. J is TRBJ2-1 and V is TRBV19; unclear D gene. Trimming took 5 bases from V and 4 from J, leaving 12 bases between them. The germline V gene encodes CDR1 LNHDA and CDR2 SQIVND (reference sequence). This CDR3 has 14 amino acids. CDR3 region: CASSPPSRYNEQFF. The CDR3 DNA reads as TGTGCCAGTAGTCCCCCTAGTAGGTACAATGAGCAGTTCTTC.

The table lists this clonotype with a few counts. The rearrangement links TRBV12-3 or TRBV12-4 to TRBJ2-1, with D possibly being TRBD1 (6 bases). Trimming cost V 5 bases and J 0 bases, with 11 bases left between them. The CDR3 is made up of 15 amino acids. In DNA, the CDR3 is TGTGCCAGCAGTAACAGGGTTGGCTCCTACAATGAGCAGTTCTTC. Translating it yields CASSNRVGSYNEQFF.

The gene calls are TRBV7-2 and TRBJ2-7; D unclear. V lost 1 base, J lost 2 bases, and 12 bases lay in between. This CDR3 spans 15 amino acids. Germline values: CDR1 SGHTA, CDR2 FQGNSA. This chain's CDR3 is CASSLEWGAPYEQYF. In nucleotides, the CDR3 is TGTGCCAGCAGCTTAGAATGGGGTGCCCCCTACGAGCAGTACTTC.

The J gene is TRBJ2-3, the V gene TRBV5-1; 10 bases agree with TRBD2. V lost 6 bases, J lost 2 bases, and 9 bases stayed unmatched. This CDR3 spans 16 amino acids. CDR1 is SGHRS, CDR2 YFSETQ, per germline. CDR3 nucleotides: TGCGCCAGCAACGACGGACTAGCGGCCTACACAGATACGCAGTATTTT. It translates to CASNDGLAAYTDTQYF.

This clonotype has only a few counts. This CDR3 is CSARQAPGDEQYF. For the CDR3, the DNA is TGCAGTGCTAGACAAGCACCTGGAGACGAGCAGTACTTC. The chain uses TRBV20-1 and TRBJ2-7; D uncertain. Germline-derived CDR1 and CDR2 are DFQATT and SNEGSKA (reference sequence). Trimming removed 2 bases from V and 5 bases from J, with 13 bases in between. The CDR3 is 13 residues long.

There are a few counts of this clonotype. The CDR3 spells CASSGGLRQFF. CDR3 bases: TGTGCCAGCAGTGGCGGATTGAGGCAGTTCTTC. The chain joins TRBV2 to TRBJ2-1, with no clear D. Germline V gives CDR1 SNHLY, CDR2 FYNNEI. V lost 4 bases, J lost 12 bases, and 10 bases lay in between. The CDR3 totals 11 residues.

This clonotype has more than one count but fewer than ten. The chain is built from TRBV6-5 and TRBJ1-5, with a possible D match to TRBD1 (5 bases). Germline loops: CDR1 MNHEY, CDR2 SVGAGI. This CDR3 has 16 residues. V dropped 2 bases and J dropped 4 bases, with 15 bases sitting between them. The CDR3 reads CASSYPPGPPNQPQHF. The CDR3 bases are TGTGCCAGCAGTTACCCCCCGGGACCGCCGAATCAGCCCCAGCATTTT.

This clonotype was seen only a few times. The chain couples TRBV4-3 to TRBJ2-3; D possibly corresponds to TRBD2 (6 bases). From germline, CDR1 is LGHNA and CDR2 YSLEER. This CDR3 has 16 amino acids. V shed 0 bases and J shed 0 bases, with 10 bases lying between them. The CDR3 protein is CASSQELAGSTDTQYF. Here the CDR3 DNA reads TGCGCCAGCAGCCAAGAGCTGGCGGGGAGCACAGATACGCAGTATTTT.